These 9 T cell receptor beta chains originate from one sample sequenced in a study of shared clonotypes between healthy human individuals. The table came from immunoSEQ multiplex PCR; TCRdb's copy has only in-frame clones and leaves some out. The data show about 380,000 clones, with roughly 96% seen just once and approximately 0.3% held by the top ten. Sequences were obtained from memory CD8+ T cells sorted from blood. Stated subset: CD45RO+ cells pooled with CCR7-negative TemRA cells. The receptors stem from a man in his thirties or forties in good health.

The chain uses TRBV7-9 and TRBJ1-2; a possible D gene is TRBD1 (6 bases). The CDR3 runs to 13 residues. Germline V gives CDR1 SEHNR, CDR2 FQNEAQ (reference sequence). Trimming cost V 2 bases and J 8 bases, with 12 bases left between them. DNA for the CDR3: TGTGCCAGCAGCTTACTGGGGGCGCGGGGCTACACCTTC. It translates to CASSLLGARGYTF.

This clone is a singleton in its sample. The rearrangement joins TRBV6-1 to TRBJ2-7, with D tentatively TRBD1 (6 bases). V was trimmed by 6 bases and J by 0 bases, leaving 12 bases between them. Germline CDR1 MNHNS, CDR2 SASEGT. This CDR3 spans 14 amino acids. The CDR3 coding sequence is TGTGCCAGCAGGCAGGGGTTCAGCTCCTACGAGCAGTACTTC. Translation gives CASRQGFSSYEQYF.

The DNA for the CDR3 is TGTGCCAGCAGCACCGGGATGACAGGGGCCCCCTATGGCTACACCTTC. It is translated as CASSTGMTGAPYGYTF. The chain uses TRBV5-6 and TRBJ1-2; 8 bases are a match to TRBD1. This CDR3 is 16 amino acids long. The V and J ends lost 4 bases and 4 bases, in that order; junction bases with no gene match: 12. Per the germline V gene, CDR1 is SGHDT and CDR2 is YYEEEE.

The chain couples TRBV20-1 to TRBJ1-1; no reliable D call. The CDR3 is 11 residues long. V lost 5 bases and J 6 bases, leaving 10 bases between the germline ends. CDR1 and CDR2 from the germline V gene are DFQATT and SNEGSKA (reference sequence). This CDR3 is CSAATPAEAFF. CDR3 bases: TGCAGTGCTGCCACCCCGGCTGAAGCTTTCTTT.

This clone was seen once. The chain combines TRBV5-4 with TRBJ2-1; 8 bases match TRBD2. The junction had 5 bases not matched to a gene; V was cut back by 0 bases and J by 6 bases. Per germline, CDR1 SGHNT and CDR2 YYREEE (reference sequence). The CDR3 consists of 15 residues. DNA for the CDR3: TGTGCCAGCAGCTTGGCCGGGACTAGTCGCAATGAGCAGTTCTTC. It codes for CASSLAGTSRNEQFF.

V is TRBV19 and J is TRBJ2-1; D perhaps matches TRBD2 (6 bases). Germline CDR1 is LNHDA and CDR2 is SQIVND (reference sequence). V lost 3 bases and J 9 bases, leaving 18 bases between the germline ends. This CDR3 has 15 residues. The CDR3 sequence is CASSIATGDWGEQFF. The CDR3 nucleotides read TGTGCCAGTAGTATCGCCACGGGGGATTGGGGTGAGCAGTTCTTC. The variable domain in full, completed from reference TRBV19 and TRBJ2-1, reads DGGITQSPKYLFRKEGQNVTLSCEQNLNHDAMYWYRQDPGQGLRLIYYSQIVNDFQKGDIAEGYSVSREKKESFPLTVTSAQKNPTAFYLCASSIATGDWGEQFFGPGTRLTVL.

J is TRBJ1-5 and V is TRBV6-6; D not certain. The CDR3 is made up of 14 amino acids. Germline CDR1 reads MNHNY; CDR2 reads SVGAGI (reference sequence). V was trimmed by 6 bases and J by 3 bases, leaving 12 bases between them. CDR3 sequence: CASSQDSNNQPQHF. CDR3 nucleotide sequence: TGTGCCAGCAGCCAGGACTCGAACAATCAGCCCCAGCATTTT.

V gene TRBV28 combines with J gene TRBJ1-1, with D perhaps matching TRBD1 (6 bases). The CDR3 is 16 amino acids. The V and J ends lost 6 bases and 0 bases respectively, with 17 bases between them. The germline CDR1 and CDR2 sequences are MDHEN and SYDVKM. In DNA, the CDR3 is TGTGCCAGCAGCCTAATTACAGGGTCAATGAACACTGAAGCTTTCTTT. Residues: CASSLITGSMNTEAFF.

This sequence joins TRBV15 and TRBJ2-7, with 7 positions matching TRBD1. The CDR3 is 15 residues long. Germline CDR1 reads LNHNV; CDR2 reads YYDKDF (reference sequence). The V segment lost 4 bases and the J segment 2 bases; nucleotides outside the gene matches: 8. The CDR3 reads CATSTSTGFTYEQYF. CDR3 nucleotides: TGTGCCACCAGCACCTCGACAGGGTTCACCTACGAGCAGTACTTC.